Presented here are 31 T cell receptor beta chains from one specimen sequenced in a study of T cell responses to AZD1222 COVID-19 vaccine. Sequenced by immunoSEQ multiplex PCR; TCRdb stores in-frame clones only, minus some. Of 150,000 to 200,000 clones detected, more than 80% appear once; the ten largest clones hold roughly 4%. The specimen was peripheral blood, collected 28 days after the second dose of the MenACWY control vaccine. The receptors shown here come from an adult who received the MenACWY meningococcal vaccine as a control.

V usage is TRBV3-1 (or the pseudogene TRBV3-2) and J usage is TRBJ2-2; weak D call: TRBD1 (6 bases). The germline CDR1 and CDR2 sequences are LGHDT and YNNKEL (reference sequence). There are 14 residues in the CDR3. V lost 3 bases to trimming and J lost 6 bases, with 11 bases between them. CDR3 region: CASSQHTGSGELFF. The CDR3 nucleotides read TGTGCCAGCAGCCAGCATACAGGGTCCGGGGAGCTGTTTTTT.

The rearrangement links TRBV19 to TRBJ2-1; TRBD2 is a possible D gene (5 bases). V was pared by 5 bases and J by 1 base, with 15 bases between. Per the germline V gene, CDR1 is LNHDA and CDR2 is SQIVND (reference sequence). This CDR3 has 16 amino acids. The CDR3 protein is CASSRHTSTSYNEQFF. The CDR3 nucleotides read TGTGCCAGTAGTCGCCACACTAGTACGTCCTACAATGAGCAGTTCTTC.

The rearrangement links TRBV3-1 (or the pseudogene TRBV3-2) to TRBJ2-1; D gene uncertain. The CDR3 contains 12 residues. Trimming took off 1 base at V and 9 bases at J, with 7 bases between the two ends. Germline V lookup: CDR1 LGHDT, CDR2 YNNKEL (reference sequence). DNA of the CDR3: TGTGCCAGCAGCCAAGTTCAGCTTGAGCAGTTCTTC. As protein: CASSQVQLEQFF.

DNA for the CDR3: TGTGCCAGCAGCTCCCGCGGGGGAAACACCGGGGAGCTGTTTTTT. Protein sequence: CASSSRGGNTGELFF. This chain connects TRBV11-3 to TRBJ2-2; 7 bases line up with TRBD2. The CDR3 covers 15 residues. Germline V gives CDR1 SGHNT, CDR2 YENEEA. V dropped 4 bases and J dropped 2; count of bases not matched to a gene: 4.

The chain's CDR3 is CASRISTPTATIYF. The CDR3 DNA follows: TGTGCCAGTAGGATCTCGACTCCGACAGCCACCATATATTTT. This rearrangement joins TRBV19 to TRBJ1-3; a possible D gene is TRBD1 (5 bases). The V end was cut by 6 bases, the J end by 9 bases, with 18 bases between. The germline gives CDR1 LNHDA, CDR2 SQIVND (reference sequence). This CDR3 is 14 amino acids long.

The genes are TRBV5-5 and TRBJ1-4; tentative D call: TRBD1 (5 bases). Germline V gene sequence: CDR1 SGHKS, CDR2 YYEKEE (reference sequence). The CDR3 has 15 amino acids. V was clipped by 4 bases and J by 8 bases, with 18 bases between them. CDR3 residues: CASSPEITRAEKLFF. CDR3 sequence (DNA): TGTGCCAGCAGCCCGGAAATTACCAGGGCGGAAAAACTGTTTTTT.

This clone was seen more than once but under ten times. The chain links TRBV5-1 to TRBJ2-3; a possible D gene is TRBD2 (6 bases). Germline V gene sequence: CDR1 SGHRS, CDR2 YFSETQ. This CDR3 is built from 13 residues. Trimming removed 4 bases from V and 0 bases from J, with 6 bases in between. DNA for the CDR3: TGCGCCAGCAGCAGCGGGAGCACAGATACGCAGTATTTT. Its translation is CASSSGSTDTQYF. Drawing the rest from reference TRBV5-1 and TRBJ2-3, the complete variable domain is KAGVTQTPRYLIKTRGQQVTLSCSPISGHRSVSWYQQTPGQGLQFLFEYFSETQRNKGNFPGRFSGRQFSNSRSEMNVSTLELGDSALYLCASSSGSTDTQYFGPGTRLTVL.

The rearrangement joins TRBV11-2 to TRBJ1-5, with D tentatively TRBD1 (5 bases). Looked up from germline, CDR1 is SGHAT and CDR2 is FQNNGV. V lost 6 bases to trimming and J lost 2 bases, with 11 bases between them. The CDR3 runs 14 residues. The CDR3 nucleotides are TGTGCCAGCAGTGCTGTGGGGGGCAATCAGCCCCAGCATTTT. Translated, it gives CASSAVGGNQPQHF.

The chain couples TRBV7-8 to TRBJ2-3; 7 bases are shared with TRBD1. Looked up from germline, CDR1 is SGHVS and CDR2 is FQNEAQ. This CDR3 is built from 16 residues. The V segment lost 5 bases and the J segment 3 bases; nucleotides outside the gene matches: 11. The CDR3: CASSTIAAGGTDTQYF. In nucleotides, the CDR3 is TGTGCCAGCAGCACGATCGCGGCAGGGGGAACAGATACGCAGTATTTT.

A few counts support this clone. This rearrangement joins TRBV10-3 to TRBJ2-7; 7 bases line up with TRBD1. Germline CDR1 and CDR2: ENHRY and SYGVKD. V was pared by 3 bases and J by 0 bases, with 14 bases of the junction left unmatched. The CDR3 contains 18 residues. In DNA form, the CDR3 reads TGTGCCATCAGTGACCTAGGACAGGAATCGGGAAGCTCCTACGAGCAGTACTTC. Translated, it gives CAISDLGQESGSSYEQYF.

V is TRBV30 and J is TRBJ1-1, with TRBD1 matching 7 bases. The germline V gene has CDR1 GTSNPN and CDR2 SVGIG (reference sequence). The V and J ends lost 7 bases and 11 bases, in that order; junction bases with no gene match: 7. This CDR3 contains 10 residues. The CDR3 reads CAFTQGRAFF. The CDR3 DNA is TGTGCCTTTACACAGGGGAGGGCTTTCTTT.

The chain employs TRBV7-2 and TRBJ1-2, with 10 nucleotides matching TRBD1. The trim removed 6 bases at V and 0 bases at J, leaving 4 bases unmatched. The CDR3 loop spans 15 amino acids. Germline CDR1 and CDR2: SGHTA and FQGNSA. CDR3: CASRGQGTSNYGYTF. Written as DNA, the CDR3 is TGTGCCAGCAGGGGACAGGGGACTTCTAACTATGGCTACACCTTC.

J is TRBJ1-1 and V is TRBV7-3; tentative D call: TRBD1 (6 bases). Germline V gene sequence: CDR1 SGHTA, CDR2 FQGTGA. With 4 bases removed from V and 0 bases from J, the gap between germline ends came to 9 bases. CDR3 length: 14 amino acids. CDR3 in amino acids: CASSSGQMNTEAFF. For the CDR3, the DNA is TGTGCCAGCAGCTCAGGACAGATGAACACTGAAGCTTTCTTT.

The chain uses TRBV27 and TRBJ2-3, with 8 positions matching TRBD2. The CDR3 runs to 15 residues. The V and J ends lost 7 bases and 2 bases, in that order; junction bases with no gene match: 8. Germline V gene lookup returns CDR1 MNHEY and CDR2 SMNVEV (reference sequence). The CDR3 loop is CASMSGSHDTDTQYF. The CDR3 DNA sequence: TGTGCCAGCATGAGCGGGAGCCACGACACAGATACGCAGTATTTT.

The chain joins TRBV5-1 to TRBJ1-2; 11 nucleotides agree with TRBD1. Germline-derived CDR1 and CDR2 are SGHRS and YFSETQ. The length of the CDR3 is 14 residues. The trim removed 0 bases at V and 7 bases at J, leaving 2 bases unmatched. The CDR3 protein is CASSLAGTGGGYTF. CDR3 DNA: TGCGCCAGCAGCTTGGCCGGGACAGGGGGTGGCTACACCTTC.

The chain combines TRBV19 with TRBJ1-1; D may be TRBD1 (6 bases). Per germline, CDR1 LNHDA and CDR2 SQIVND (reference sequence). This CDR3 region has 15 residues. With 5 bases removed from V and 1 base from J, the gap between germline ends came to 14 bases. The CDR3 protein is CASSPRRGGNTEAFF. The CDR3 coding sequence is TGTGCCAGTAGTCCCCGTCGAGGGGGGAACACTGAAGCTTTCTTT.

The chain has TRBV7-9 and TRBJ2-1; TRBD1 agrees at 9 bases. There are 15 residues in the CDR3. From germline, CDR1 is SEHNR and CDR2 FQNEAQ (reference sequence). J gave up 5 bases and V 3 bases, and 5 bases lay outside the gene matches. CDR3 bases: TGTGCCAGCAGCTTGGCGGGACAGGGTCACAATGAGCAGTTCTTC. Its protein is CASSLAGQGHNEQFF.

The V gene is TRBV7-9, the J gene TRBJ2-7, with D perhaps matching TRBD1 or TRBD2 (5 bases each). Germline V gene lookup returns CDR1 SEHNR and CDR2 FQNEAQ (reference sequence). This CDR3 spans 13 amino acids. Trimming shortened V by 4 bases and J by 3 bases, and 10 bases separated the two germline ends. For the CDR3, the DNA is TGTGCCAGCAGCTGGGGACGGTACTACGAGCAGTACTTC. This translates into CASSWGRYYEQYF.

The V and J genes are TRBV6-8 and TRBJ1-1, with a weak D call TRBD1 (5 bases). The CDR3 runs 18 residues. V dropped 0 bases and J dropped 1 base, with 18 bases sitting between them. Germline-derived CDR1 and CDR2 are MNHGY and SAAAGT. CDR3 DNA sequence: TGTGCCAGCAGTTACTCTAGGGGCTGTAGGGAGCCGAACACTGAAGCTTTCTTT. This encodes CASSYSRGCREPNTEAFF.

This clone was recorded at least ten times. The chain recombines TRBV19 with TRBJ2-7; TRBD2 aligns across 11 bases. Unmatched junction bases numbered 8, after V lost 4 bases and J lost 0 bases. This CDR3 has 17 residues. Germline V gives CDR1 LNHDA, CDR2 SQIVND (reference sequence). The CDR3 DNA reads TGTGCCAGTAGTAACCCCTCGGGACTAGCGGACTCCTACGAGCAGTACTTC. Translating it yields CASSNPSGLADSYEQYF.

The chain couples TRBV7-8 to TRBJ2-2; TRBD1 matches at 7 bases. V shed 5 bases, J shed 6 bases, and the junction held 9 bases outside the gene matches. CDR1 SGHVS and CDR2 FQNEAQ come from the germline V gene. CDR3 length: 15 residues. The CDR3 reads CASSQQGLVSGELFF. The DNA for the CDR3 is TGTGCCAGCAGCCAACAGGGGCTCGTCTCCGGGGAGCTGTTTTTT.

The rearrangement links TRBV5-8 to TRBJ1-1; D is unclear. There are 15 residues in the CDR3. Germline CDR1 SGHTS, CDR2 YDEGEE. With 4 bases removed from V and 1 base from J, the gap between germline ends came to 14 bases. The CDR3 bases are TGTGCCAGCAGCCAAGGATGGGTCAAGAACACTGAAGCTTTCTTT. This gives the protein CASSQGWVKNTEAFF.

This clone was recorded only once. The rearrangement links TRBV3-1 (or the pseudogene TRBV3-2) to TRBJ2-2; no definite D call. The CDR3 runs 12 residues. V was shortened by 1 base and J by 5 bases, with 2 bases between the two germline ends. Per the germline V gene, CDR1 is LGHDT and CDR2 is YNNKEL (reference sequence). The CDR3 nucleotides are TGTGCCAGCAGCCAAGGTACCGGGGAGCTGTTTTTT. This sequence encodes CASSQGTGELFF.

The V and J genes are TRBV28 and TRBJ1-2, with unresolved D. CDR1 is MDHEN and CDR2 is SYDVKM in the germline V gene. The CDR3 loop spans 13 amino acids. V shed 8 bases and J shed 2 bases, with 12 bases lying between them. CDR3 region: CASQWQNNYGYTF. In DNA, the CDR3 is TGTGCCAGCCAGTGGCAGAACAACTATGGCTACACCTTC.

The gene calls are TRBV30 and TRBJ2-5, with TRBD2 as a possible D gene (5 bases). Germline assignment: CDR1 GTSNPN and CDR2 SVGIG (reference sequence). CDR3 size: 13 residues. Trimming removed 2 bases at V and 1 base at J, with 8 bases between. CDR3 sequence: CAWSRGPQETQYF. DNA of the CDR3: TGTGCCTGGAGTCGCGGGCCCCAAGAGACCCAGTACTTC.

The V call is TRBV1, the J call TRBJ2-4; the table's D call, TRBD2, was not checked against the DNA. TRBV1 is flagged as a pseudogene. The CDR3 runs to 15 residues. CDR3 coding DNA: TGCACCAGCAGCCAAGATCTGGCGGGACTGTACATTCAGTACTTC. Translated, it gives CTSSQDLAGLYIQYF.

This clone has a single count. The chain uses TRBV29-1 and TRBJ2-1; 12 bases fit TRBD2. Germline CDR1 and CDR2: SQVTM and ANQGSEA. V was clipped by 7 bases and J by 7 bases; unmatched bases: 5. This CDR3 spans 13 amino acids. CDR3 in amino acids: CSATSGRGNEQFF. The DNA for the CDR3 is TGCAGCGCGACTAGCGGGAGAGGGAATGAGCAGTTCTTC.

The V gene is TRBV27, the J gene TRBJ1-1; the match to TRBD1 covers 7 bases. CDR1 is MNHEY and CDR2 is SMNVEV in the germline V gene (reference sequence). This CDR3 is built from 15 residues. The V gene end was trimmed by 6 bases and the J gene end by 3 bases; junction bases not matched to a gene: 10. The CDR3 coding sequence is TGTGCCAGCAGCAAACGACAGGGTTGGCACACTGAAGCTTTCTTT. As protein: CASSKRQGWHTEAFF.

This CDR3 is CASSAFNTGFSTGELFF. The CDR3, as DNA: TGTGCCAGCAGTGCCTTTAACACAGGGTTTAGCACCGGGGAGCTGTTTTTT. This rearrangement joins TRBV2 to TRBJ2-2, with D perhaps matching TRBD1 (6 bases). This CDR3 region has 17 residues. Trimming took off 4 bases at V and 4 bases at J, with 19 bases between the two ends. Germline CDR1 is SNHLY and CDR2 is FYNNEI.

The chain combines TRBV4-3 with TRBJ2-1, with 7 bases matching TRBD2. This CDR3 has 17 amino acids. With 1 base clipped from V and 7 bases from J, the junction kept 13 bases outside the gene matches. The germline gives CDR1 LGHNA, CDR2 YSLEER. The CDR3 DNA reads TGCGCCAGCAGCCAAGCCCCGGACTCAGCGGGAAAAAATGAGCAGTTCTTC. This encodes CASSQAPDSAGKNEQFF.

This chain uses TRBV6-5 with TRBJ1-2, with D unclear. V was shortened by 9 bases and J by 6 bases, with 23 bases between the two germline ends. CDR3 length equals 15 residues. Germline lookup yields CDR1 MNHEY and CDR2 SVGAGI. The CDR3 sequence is CASSRSFSDGHGYTF. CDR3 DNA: TGTGCCAGTAGCCGGAGTTTTTCCGACGGGCATGGCTACACCTTC.